A single TCR beta chain is shown here with its context. This entry is derived from a study of cytomegalovirus exposure and HLA in healthy donors. This CDR3 spans 14 amino acids. Germline CDR1 reads SGHRS; CDR2 reads YFSETQ. The V end lost 5 bases, the J end lost 8 bases, and 17 bases lay between the germline ends. A multiplex PCR was run with 60 Vbeta primers and 13 Jbeta primers. TCRdb's table, derived via immunoSEQ multiplex PCR, lists solely in-frame clones and lacks some. Of about 140,000 clones listed, approximately 82% are singletons. The TCR was taken from a man under 40 in good health and CMV-seropositive. Sequenced: PBMCs. The chain is built from TRBV5-1 and TRBJ2-1; possibly TRBD1 for D (5 bases). The DNA of the CDR3 is TGCGCCAGCAGTCCCCAGGGCACTTTCGATGAGCAGTTCTTC. Its protein is CASSPQGTFDEQFF.